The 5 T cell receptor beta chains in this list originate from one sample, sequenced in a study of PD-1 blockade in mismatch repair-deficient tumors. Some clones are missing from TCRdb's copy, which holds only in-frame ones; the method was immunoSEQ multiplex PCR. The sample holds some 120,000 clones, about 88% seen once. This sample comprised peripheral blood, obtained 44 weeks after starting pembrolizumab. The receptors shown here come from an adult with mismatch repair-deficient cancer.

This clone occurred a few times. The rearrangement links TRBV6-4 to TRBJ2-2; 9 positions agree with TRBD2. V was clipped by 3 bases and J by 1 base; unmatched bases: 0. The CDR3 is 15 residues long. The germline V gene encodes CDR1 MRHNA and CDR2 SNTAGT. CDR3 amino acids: CASSETSGNTGELFF. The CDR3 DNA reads TGTGCCAGCAGTGAGACTAGCGGGAACACCGGGGAGCTGTTTTTT.

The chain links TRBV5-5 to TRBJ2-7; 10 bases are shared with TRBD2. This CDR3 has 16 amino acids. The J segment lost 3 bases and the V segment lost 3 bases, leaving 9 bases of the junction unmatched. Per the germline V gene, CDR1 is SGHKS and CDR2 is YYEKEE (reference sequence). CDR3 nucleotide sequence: TGTGCCAGCAGCTACCGCGAGACTAGCGGGCGCTACGAGCAGTACTTC. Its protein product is CASSYRETSGRYEQYF.

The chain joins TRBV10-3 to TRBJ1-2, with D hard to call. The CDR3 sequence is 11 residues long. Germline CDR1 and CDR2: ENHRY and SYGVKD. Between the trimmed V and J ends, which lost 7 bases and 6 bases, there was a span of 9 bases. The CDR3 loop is CAIITDHGYTF. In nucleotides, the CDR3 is TGTGCCATCATAACAGACCATGGCTACACCTTC.

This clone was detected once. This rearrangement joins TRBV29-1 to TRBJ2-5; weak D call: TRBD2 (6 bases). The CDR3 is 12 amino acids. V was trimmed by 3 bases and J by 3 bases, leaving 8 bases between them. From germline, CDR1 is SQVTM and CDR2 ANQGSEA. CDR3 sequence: CSVDGGEETQYF. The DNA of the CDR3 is TGCAGCGTTGATGGAGGGGAAGAGACCCAGTACTTC.

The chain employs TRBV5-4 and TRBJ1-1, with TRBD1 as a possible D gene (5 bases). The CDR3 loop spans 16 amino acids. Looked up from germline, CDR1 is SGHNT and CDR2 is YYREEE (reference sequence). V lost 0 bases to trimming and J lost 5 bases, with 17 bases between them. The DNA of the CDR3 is TGTGCCAGCAGCTTGGGTACAGGCCTTAGAAGAACTGAAGCTTTCTTT. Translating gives CASSLGTGLRRTEAFF.